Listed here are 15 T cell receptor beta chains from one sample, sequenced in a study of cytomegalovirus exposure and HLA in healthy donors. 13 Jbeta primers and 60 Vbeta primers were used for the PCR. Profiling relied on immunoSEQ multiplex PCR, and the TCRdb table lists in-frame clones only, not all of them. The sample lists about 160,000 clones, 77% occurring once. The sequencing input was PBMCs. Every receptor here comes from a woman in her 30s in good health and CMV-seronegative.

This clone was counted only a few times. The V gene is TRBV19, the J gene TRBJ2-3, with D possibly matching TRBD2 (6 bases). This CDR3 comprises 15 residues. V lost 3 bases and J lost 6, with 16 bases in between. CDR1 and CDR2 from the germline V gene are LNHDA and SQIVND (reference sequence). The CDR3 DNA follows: TGTGCCAGTAGTATGACTAGAACCAGTGGGGATACGCAGTATTTT. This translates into CASSMTRTSGDTQYF.

DNA for the CDR3: TGTGCCAGCAGCTTAGGAGAGACAGGTTATTACGAGCAGTACTTC. Encoded protein: CASSLGETGYYEQYF. The J gene is TRBJ2-7, the V gene TRBV7-9; possible D gene TRBD1, 6 bases. Trimming pared 1 base from V and 4 bases from J, leaving 14 bases between. The CDR3 is 15 residues long. CDR1 SEHNR and CDR2 FQNEAQ come from the germline V gene (reference sequence).

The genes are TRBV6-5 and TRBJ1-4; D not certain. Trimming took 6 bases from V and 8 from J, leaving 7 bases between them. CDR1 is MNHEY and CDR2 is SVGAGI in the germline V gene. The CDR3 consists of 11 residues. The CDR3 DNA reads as TGTGCCAGCAGATCTCAGGAAAAACTGTTTTTT. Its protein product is CASRSQEKLFF.

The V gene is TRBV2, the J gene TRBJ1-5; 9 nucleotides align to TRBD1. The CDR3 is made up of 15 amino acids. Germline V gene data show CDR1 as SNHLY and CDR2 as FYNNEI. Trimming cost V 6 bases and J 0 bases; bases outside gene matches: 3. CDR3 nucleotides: TGTGCCAGCAGCTGGGACAGGGTTAGCAATCAGCCCCAGCATTTT. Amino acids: CASSWDRVSNQPQHF.

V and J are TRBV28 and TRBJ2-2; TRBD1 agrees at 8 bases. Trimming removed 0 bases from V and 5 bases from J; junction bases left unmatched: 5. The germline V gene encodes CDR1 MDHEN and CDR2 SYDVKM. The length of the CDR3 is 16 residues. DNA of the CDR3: TGTGCCAGCAGTTTATGGGGGACAGGAGGGACCGGGGAGCTGTTTTTT. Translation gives CASSLWGTGGTGELFF.

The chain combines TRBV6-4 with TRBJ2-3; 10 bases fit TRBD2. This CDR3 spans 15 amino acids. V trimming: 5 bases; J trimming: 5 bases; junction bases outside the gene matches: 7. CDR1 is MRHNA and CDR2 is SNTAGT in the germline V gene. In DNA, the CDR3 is TGTGCCAGCAGTTCCGGGACTAGCGCCGAAGATACGCAGTATTTT. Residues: CASSSGTSAEDTQYF.

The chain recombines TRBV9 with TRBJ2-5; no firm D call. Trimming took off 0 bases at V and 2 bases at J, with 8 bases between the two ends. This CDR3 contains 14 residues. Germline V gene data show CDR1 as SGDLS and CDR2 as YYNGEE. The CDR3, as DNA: TGTGCCAGCAGCGTAGGACACGTGCAAGAGACCCAGTACTTC. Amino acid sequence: CASSVGHVQETQYF.

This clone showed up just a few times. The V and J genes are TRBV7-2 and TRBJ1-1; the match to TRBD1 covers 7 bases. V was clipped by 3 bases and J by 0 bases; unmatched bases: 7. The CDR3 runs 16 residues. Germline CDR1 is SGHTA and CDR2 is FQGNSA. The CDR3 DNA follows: TGTGCCAGCAGCTTTATTAGGGGGCGAGTGAACACTGAAGCTTTCTTT. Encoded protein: CASSFIRGRVNTEAFF.

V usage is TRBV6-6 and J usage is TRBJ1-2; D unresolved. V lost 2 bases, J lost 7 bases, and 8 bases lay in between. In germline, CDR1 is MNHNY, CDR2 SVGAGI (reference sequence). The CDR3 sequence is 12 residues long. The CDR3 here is CASSYDSGGYTF. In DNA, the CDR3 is TGTGCCAGCAGTTACGATTCCGGTGGCTACACCTTC.

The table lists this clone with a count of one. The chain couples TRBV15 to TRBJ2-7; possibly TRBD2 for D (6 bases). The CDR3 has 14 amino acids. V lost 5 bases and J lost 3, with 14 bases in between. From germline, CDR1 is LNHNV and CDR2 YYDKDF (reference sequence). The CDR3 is CATSERDLHYEQYF. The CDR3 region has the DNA TGTGCCACCAGCGAAAGGGACTTACACTACGAGCAGTACTTC.

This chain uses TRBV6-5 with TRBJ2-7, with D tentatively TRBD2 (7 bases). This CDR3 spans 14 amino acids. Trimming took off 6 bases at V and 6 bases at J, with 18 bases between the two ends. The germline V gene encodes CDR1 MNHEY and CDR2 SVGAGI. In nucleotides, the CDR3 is TGTGCCAGCAGATCAAGGGGGGGCCTCGGCGAGCAGTACTTC. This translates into CASRSRGGLGEQYF.

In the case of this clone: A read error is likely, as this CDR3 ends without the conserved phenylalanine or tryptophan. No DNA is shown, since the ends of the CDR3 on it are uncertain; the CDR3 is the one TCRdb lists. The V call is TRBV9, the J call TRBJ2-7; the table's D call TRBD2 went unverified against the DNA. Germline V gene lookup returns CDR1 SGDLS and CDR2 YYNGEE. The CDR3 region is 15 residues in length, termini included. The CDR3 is CASSVVILLAGGGAL.

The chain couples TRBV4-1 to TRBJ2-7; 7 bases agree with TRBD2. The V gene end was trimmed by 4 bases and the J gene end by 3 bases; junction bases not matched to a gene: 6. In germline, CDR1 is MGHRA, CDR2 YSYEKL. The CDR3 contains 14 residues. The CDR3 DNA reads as TGCGCCAGCAGCCGCCCGGGGGGAAACTACGAGCAGTACTTC. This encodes CASSRPGGNYEQYF.

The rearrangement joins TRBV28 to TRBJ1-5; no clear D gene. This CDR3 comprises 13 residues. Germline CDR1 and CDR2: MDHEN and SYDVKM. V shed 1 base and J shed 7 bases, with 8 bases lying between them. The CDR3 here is CASSLFGRQPQHF. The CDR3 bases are TGTGCCAGCAGTTTATTTGGGCGACAGCCCCAGCATTTT.

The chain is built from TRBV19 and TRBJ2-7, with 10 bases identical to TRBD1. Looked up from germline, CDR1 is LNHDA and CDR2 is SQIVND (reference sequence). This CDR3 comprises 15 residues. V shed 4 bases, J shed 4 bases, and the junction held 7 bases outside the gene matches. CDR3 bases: TGTGCCAGTAGTACCAAGGGACAGGGGCTATACGAGCAGTACTTC. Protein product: CASSTKGQGLYEQYF.